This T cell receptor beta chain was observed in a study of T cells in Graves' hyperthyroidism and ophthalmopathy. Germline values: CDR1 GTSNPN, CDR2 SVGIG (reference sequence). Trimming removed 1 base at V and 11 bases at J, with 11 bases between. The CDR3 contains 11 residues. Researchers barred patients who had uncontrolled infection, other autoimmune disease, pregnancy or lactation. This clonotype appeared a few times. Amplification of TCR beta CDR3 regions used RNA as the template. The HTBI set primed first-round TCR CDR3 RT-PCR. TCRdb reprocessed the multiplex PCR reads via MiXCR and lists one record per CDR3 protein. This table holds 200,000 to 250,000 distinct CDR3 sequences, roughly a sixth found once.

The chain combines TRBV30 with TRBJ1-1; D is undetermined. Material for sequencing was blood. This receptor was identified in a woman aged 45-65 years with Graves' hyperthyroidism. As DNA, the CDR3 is TGTGCCTGGAGTGACGCCGGAAGGGCTTTCTTT. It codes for CAWSDAGRAFF.